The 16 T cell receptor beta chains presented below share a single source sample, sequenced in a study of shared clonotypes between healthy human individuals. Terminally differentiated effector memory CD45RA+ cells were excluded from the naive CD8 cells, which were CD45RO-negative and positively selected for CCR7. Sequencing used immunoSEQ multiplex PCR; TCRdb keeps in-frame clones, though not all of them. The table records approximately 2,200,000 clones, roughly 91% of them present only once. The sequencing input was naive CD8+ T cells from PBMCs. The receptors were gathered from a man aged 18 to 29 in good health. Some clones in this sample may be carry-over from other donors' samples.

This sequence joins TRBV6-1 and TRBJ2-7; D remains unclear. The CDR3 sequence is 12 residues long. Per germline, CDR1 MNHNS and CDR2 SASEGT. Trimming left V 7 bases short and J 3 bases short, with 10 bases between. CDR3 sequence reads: CASTSRVYEQYF. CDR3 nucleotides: TGTGCCAGCACCTCCCGGGTCTACGAGCAGTACTTC.

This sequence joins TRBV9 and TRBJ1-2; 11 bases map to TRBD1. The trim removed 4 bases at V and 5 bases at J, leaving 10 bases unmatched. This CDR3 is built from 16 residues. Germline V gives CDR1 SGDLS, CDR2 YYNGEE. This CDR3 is CASSPRPGQGAYGYTF. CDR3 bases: TGTGCCAGCAGCCCCCGACCTGGACAGGGGGCTTATGGCTACACCTTC.

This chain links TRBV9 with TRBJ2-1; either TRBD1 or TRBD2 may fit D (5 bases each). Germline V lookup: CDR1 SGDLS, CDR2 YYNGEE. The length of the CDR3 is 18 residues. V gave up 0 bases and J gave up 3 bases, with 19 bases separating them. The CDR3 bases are TGTGCCAGCAGCGTAGGGGCCTACTCCGGGGCCTACTACAATGAGCAGTTCTTC. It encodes CASSVGAYSGAYYNEQFF.

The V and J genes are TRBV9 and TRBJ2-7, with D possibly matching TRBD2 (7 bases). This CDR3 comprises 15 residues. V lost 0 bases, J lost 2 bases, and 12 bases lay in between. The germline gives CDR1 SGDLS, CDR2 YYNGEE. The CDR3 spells CASSVEGGEPYEQYF. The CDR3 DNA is TGTGCCAGCAGCGTAGAGGGGGGGGAGCCCTACGAGCAGTACTTC.

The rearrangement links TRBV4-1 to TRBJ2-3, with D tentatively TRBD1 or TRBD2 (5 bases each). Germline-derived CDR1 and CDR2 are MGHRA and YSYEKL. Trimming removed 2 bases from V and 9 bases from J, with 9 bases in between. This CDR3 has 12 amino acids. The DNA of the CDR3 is TGCGCCAGCAGCCAACTAGGGGAGACGCAGTATTTT. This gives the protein CASSQLGETQYF.

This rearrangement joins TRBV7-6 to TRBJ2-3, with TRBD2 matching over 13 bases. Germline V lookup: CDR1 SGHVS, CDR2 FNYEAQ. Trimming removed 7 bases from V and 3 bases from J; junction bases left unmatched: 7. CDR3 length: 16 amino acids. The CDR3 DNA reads TGTGCCAGCACTGGACTAGCGGGAGTCCGTACAGATACGCAGTATTTT. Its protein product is CASTGLAGVRTDTQYF.

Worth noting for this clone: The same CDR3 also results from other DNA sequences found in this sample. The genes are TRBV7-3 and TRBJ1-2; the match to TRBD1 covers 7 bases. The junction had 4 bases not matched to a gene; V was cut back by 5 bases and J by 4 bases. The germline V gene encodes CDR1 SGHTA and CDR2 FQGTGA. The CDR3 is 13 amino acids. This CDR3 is CASSPGGSYGYTF. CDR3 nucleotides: TGTGCCAGCAGCCCAGGGGGGAGCTATGGCTACACCTTC.

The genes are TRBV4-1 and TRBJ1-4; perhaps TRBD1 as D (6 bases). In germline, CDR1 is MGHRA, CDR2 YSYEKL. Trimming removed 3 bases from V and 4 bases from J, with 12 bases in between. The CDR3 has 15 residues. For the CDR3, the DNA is TGCGCCAGCAGCCACTTTCAGGGGAATAATGAAAAACTGTTTTTT. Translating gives CASSHFQGNNEKLFF.

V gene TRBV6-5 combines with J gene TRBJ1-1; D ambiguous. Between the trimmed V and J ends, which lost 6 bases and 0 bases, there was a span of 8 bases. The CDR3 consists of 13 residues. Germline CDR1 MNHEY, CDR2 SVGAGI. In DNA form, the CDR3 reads TGTGCCAGCAGCTTACACGTGAACACTGAAGCTTTCTTT. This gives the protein CASSLHVNTEAFF.

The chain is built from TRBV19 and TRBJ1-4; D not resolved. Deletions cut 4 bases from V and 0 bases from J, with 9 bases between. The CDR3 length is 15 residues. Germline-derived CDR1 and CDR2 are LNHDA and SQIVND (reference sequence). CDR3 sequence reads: CASSRYMTTNEKLFF. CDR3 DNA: TGTGCCAGTAGTAGATATATGACAACTAATGAAAAACTGTTTTTT. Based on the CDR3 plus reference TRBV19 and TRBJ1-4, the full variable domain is DGGITQSPKYLFRKEGQNVTLSCEQNLNHDAMYWYRQDPGQGLRLIYYSQIVNDFQKGDIAEGYSVSREKKESFPLTVTSAQKNPTAFYLCASSRYMTTNEKLFFGSGTQLSVL.

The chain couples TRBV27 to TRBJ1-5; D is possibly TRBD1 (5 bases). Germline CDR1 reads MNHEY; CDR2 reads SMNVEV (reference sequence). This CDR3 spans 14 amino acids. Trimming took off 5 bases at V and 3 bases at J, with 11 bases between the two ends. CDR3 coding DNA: TGTGCCAGCAGTACCAGACAGTTCAATCAGCCCCAGCATTTT. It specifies CASSTRQFNQPQHF.

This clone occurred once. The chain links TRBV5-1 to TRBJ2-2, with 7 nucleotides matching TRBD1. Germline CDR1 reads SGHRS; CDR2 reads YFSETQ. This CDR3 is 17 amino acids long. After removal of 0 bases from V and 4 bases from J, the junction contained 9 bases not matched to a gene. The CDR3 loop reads CASSLERGRFVTGELFF. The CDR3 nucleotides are TGCGCCAGCAGCTTGGAAAGGGGGCGCTTCGTCACCGGGGAGCTGTTTTTT.

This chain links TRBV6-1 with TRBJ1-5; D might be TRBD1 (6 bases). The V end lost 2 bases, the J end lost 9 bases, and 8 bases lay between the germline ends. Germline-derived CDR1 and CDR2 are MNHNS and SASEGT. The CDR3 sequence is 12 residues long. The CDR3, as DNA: TGTGCCAGCAGTGAAAAGGGGGGGCCCCAGCATTTT. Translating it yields CASSEKGGPQHF.

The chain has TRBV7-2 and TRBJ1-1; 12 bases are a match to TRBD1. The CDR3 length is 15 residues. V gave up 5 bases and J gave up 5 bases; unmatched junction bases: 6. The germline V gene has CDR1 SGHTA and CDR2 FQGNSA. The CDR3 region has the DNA TGTGCCAGCAGCCCCCGGGACAGGGGGCATACTGAAGCTTTCTTT. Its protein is CASSPRDRGHTEAFF.

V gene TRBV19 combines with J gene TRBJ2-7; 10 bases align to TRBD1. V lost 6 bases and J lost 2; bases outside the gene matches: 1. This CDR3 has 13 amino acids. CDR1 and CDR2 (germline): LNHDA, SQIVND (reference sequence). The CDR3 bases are TGTGCCAGTAGCGGGACAGGGGCCTACGAGCAGTACTTC. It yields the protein CASSGTGAYEQYF.

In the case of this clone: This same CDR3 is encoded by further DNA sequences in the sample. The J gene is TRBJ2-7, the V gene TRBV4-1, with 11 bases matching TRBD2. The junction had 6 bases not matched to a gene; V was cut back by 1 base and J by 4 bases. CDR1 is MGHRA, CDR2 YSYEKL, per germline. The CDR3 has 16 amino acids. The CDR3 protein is CASSQGLAGTLYEQYF. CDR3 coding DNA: TGCGCCAGCAGCCAAGGACTAGCGGGGACCCTGTACGAGCAGTACTTC.